These 19 T cell receptor beta chains came from one sample sequenced in a study of early T cells in non-severe SARS-CoV-2 infection. TCRdb itself ran the 5' RACE reads through MiXCR, one entry per CDR3 protein. In the table there are 60,000 or so distinct CDR3 sequences, roughly 12% of which are singletons. Here the sequenced sample was whole blood, taken at baseline. Receptor source: an adult who was a healthcare worker with PCR-confirmed SARS-CoV-2 infection or an uninfected control (not recorded which).

In this sample, this clonotype turned up a few times. The chain joins TRBV7-8 to TRBJ2-3; 7 nucleotides align to TRBD1. The germline V gene encodes CDR1 SGHVS and CDR2 FQNEAQ. The CDR3 covers 18 residues. With 0 bases clipped from V and 2 bases from J, the junction kept 11 bases outside the gene matches. CDR3 DNA: TGTGCCAGCAGCTTAGCGAAACCCAGCGGACAGGCCACAGATACGCAGTATTTT. As protein: CASSLAKPSGQATDTQYF. Using reference TRBV7-8 and TRBJ2-3 for the parts outside the CDR3, the full variable domain is GAGVSQSPRYKVAKRGQDVALRCDPISGHVSLFWYQQALGQGPEFLTYFQNEAQLDKSGLPSDRFFAERPEGSVSTLKIQRTQQEDSAVYLCASSLAKPSGQATDTQYFGPGTRLTVL.

The chain has TRBV28 and TRBJ1-1, with D maybe TRBD1 (6 bases). CDR1 is MDHEN and CDR2 is SYDVKM in the germline V gene. Trimming shortened V by 5 bases and J by 4 bases, and 14 bases separated the two germline ends. The CDR3 has 14 residues. The CDR3 spells CASSPTGTLTEAFF. DNA of the CDR3: TGTGCCAGCAGTCCGACAGGTACACTCACTGAAGCTTTCTTT.

The CDR3 coding sequence is TGTGCCAGCACTCTAGGACCCGAAGCTTTCTTT. Translation: CASTLGPEAFF. The chain combines TRBV6-6 with TRBJ1-1; D remains unclear. Trimming cost V 7 bases and J 8 bases, with 11 bases left between them. This CDR3 comprises 11 residues. Germline V lookup: CDR1 MNHNY, CDR2 SVGAGI (reference sequence).

This clonotype has just a few counts. This rearrangement joins TRBV20-1 to TRBJ2-7; 8 positions match TRBD2. The CDR3 is made up of 15 amino acids. The V gene end was trimmed by 0 bases and the J gene end by 0 bases; junction bases not matched to a gene: 4. Germline V gene data show CDR1 as DFQATT and CDR2 as SNEGSKA (reference sequence). For the CDR3, the DNA is TGCAGTGCTAGAGATCTACTAGCGGACTCCTACGAGCAGTACTTC. Its translation is CSARDLLADSYEQYF.

This clonotype has just a few counts. V is TRBV3-1 and J is TRBJ2-1; the D gene is possibly TRBD1 (6 bases). Per germline, CDR1 LGHDT and CDR2 YNNKEL (reference sequence). Between the trimmed V and J ends, which lost 1 base and 8 bases, there was a span of 15 bases. The CDR3 has 15 amino acids. CDR3 nucleotide sequence: TGTGCCAGCAGCCAAGCGAAACAGGGTTGGGATGAGCAGTTCTTC. It encodes CASSQAKQGWDEQFF.

This clonotype was counted once. An end of the junction does not agree with germline; a read error may underlie this. The chain joins TRBV24-1 to TRBJ2-1, with 7 bases fitting TRBD1. CDR3 length: 17 amino acids. Germline loops: CDR1 KGHDR, CDR2 SFDVKD. CDR3 amino acids: CVTSDLPGQRPYNEQFF. The CDR3 DNA sequence: TGTGTCACCAGTGATCTTCCGGGACAGCGTCCATACAATGAGCAGTTCTTC.

The chain employs TRBV6-2 or TRBV6-3 and TRBJ1-1; D is undetermined. Trimming took 2 bases from V and 4 from J, leaving 11 bases between them. CDR3 length: 14 residues. Germline assignment: CDR1 MNHEY and CDR2 SVGEGT. CDR3 coding DNA: TGTGCCAGCAGTTACGGAATTGAGGGCACTGAAGCTTTCTTT. Translating gives CASSYGIEGTEAFF.

The V call is TRBV20-1, the J call TRBJ2-5, with TRBD2 matching 8 bases. CDR1 and CDR2 from the germline V gene are DFQATT and SNEGSKA (reference sequence). This CDR3 comprises 17 residues. Trimming removed 1 base from V and 5 bases from J; junction bases left unmatched: 15. The CDR3 sequence is CSARGLTREGLGETQYF. CDR3 DNA sequence: TGCAGTGCTAGAGGCCTGACCCGGGAGGGCCTCGGGGAGACCCAGTACTTC.

This clonotype was observed at least ten times. The rearrangement joins TRBV7-9 to TRBJ2-7; D may be TRBD1 (6 bases). V gave up 6 bases and J gave up 0 bases, with 9 bases separating them. CDR1 SEHNR and CDR2 FQNEAQ come from the germline V gene (reference sequence). This CDR3 is built from 13 residues. In nucleotides, the CDR3 is TGTGCCAGCAGGGACAGCCTCTCCTACGAGCAGTACTTC. Amino acid sequence: CASRDSLSYEQYF.

This clonotype occurred a few times. The V gene is TRBV13, the J gene TRBJ2-1, with a tentative D call TRBD1 (6 bases). The length of the CDR3 is 12 residues. Germline lookup yields CDR1 PRHDT and CDR2 FYEKMQ (reference sequence). V lost 5 bases and J lost 7, with 9 bases in between. CDR3 bases: TGTGCCAGCAGCCACAGGGTTAATGAGCAGTTCTTC. Protein: CASSHRVNEQFF. The variable domain in full, completed from reference TRBV13 and TRBJ2-1, reads AAGVIQSPRHLIKEKRETATLKCYPIPRHDTVYWYQQGPGQDPQFLISFYEKMQSDKGSIPDRFSAQQFSDYHSELNMSSLELGDSALYFCASSHRVNEQFFGPGTRLTVL.

The V and J genes are TRBV6-9 and TRBJ2-3, with 7 nucleotides matching TRBD2. Losses at the gene ends were 8 bases for V and 2 bases for J; bases not matched to a gene: 7. Germline V gives CDR1 MNHGY, CDR2 SVAAGI. This CDR3 comprises 14 residues. Here the CDR3 DNA reads TGTGCCAGCCGAGAGCGGGGAAACACAGATACGCAGTATTTT. This codes for CASRERGNTDTQYF.

This clonotype was detected only a few times. The chain couples TRBV3-1 to TRBJ2-6, with a weak D call TRBD1 (6 bases). Germline values: CDR1 LGHDT, CDR2 YNNKEL (reference sequence). This CDR3 is built from 18 residues. Trimming cost V 4 bases and J 0 bases, with 16 bases left between them. CDR3 protein: CASSPRGFSSSGANVLTF. The CDR3, as DNA: TGTGCCAGCAGCCCCAGGGGCTTCAGTAGCTCTGGGGCCAACGTCCTGACTTTC.

This clonotype showed up just a few times. The J gene is TRBJ1-5, the V gene TRBV6-6, with D uncertain. Between the trimmed V and J ends, which lost 4 bases and 7 bases, there was a span of 14 bases. The CDR3 spans 14 residues. CDR1 is MNHNY, CDR2 SVGAGI, per germline (reference sequence). The CDR3 is CASSSGEGLQPQHF. CDR3 coding DNA: TGTGCCAGCAGTTCCGGGGAAGGGTTGCAGCCCCAGCATTTT.

This clonotype was picked up many times. V and J are TRBV6-6 and TRBJ1-1; D perhaps matches TRBD1 (5 bases). There are 13 residues in the CDR3. In germline, CDR1 is MNHNY, CDR2 SVGAGI (reference sequence). Trimming removed 6 bases from V and 4 bases from J, with 12 bases in between. Written as DNA, the CDR3 is TGTGCCAGCAGCCACCGGGACGGCACTGAAGCTTTCTTT. It is translated as CASSHRDGTEAFF.

This clonotype showed up just a few times. CDR3 in amino acids: CASSGTHGRAYGYTF. The DNA for the CDR3 is TGTGCCAGCAGCGGGACCCACGGCAGGGCCTATGGCTACACCTTC. The chain combines TRBV9 with TRBJ1-2; D is perhaps TRBD1 (5 bases). CDR3 size: 15 residues. The ends were cut back, 3 bases at V and 4 bases at J, with 16 bases in the middle. Germline CDR1 and CDR2: SGDLS and YYNGEE.

V gene TRBV6-2 or TRBV6-3 combines with J gene TRBJ1-5; possible D gene TRBD1, 5 bases. The ends were cut back, 1 base at V and 6 bases at J, with 22 bases in the middle. The germline CDR1 and CDR2 sequences are MNHEY and SVGEGT. This CDR3 has 18 amino acids. The CDR3 DNA follows: TGTGCCAGCAGTTACTTGTTCAGGGAGCGACGATTGGGTCAGCCCCAGCATTTT. This translates into CASSYLFRERRLGQPQHF.

The V call is TRBV2, the J call TRBJ2-2; D not resolved. Germline-derived CDR1 and CDR2 are SNHLY and FYNNEI. Trimming stripped 7 bases from V and 5 bases from J, with 11 bases between. The CDR3 is 13 residues long. The CDR3 sequence is CASTQVLTGELFF. The CDR3 DNA reads as TGTGCCAGCACACAAGTACTAACCGGGGAGCTGTTTTTT. Drawing the rest from reference TRBV2 and TRBJ2-2, the complete variable domain is EPEVTQTPSHQVTQMGQEVILRCVPISNHLYFYWYRQILGQKVEFLVSFYNNEISEKSEIFDDQFSVERPDGSNFTLKIRSTKLEDSAMYFCASTQVLTGELFFGEGSRLTVL.

This clonotype was counted many times. The rearrangement joins TRBV27 to TRBJ1-2; 8 bases line up with TRBD1. The CDR3 sequence is 14 residues long. Germline V CDR1 and CDR2: MNHEY, SMNVEV (reference sequence). J was trimmed by 2 bases and V by 7 bases; bases with no gene match: 6. The CDR3 loop is CASTRTGNNYGYTF. The CDR3, as DNA: TGTGCCAGCACCCGGACAGGGAACAACTATGGCTACACCTTC.

As for this clonotype: Its ends do not fully match the called genes, so a read error is possible. The V gene is TRBV5-6, the J gene TRBJ1-1; D remains unclear. This CDR3 contains 16 residues. The germline V gene has CDR1 SGHDT and CDR2 YYEEEE. This CDR3 reads CASSLPRDMMNTESFF. The CDR3 coding sequence is TGTGCCAGCAGCTTACCCCGCGACATGATGAACACTGAATCTTTCTTT.